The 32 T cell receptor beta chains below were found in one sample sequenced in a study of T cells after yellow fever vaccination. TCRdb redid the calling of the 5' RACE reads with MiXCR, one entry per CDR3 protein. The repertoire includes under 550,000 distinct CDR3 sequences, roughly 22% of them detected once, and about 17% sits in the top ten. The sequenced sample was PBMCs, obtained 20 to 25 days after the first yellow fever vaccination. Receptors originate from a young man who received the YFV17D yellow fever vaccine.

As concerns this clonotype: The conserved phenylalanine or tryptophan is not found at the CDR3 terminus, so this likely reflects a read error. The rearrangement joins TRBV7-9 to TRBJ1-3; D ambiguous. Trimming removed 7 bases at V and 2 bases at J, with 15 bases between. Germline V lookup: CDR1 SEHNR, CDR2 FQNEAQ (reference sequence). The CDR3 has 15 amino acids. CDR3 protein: CASTPPGYTGNTIYS. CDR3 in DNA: TGTGCCAGCACCCCTCCGGGGTACACTGGAAACACCATATATTCT.

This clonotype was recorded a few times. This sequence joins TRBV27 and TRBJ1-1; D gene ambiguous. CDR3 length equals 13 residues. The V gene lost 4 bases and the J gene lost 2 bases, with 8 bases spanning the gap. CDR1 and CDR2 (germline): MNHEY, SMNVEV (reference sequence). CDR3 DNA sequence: TGTGCCAGCAGTTCCTGGGAAAACACTGAAGCTTTCTTT. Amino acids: CASSSWENTEAFF.

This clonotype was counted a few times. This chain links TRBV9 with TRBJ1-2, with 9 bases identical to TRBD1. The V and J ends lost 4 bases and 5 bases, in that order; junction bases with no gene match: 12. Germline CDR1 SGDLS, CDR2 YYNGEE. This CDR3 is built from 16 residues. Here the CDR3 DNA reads TGTGCCAGCAGCTTGGGACAGGGAAGAGAAGAGTATGGCTACACCTTC. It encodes CASSLGQGREEYGYTF.

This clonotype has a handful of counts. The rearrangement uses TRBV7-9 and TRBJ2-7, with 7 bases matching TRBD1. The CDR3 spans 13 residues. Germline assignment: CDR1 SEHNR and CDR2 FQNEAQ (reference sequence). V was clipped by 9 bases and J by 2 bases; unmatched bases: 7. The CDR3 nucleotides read TGTGCCAGTGGTTGGGGGACAGCCTACGAGCAGTACTTC. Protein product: CASGWGTAYEQYF.

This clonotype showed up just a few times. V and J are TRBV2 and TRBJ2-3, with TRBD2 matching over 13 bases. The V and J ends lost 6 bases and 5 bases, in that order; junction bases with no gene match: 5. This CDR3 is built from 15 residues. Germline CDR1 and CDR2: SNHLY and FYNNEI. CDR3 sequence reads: CASRELAGGEDTQYF. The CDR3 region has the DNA TGTGCCAGCAGGGAACTAGCGGGGGGGGAAGATACGCAGTATTTT.

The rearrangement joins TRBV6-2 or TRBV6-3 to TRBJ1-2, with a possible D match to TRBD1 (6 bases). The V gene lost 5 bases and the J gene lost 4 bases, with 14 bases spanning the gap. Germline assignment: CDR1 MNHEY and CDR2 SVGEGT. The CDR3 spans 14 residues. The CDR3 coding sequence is TGTGCCAGCAGTCCTCACGCCAGGGGCTATGGCTACACCTTC. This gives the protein CASSPHARGYGYTF.

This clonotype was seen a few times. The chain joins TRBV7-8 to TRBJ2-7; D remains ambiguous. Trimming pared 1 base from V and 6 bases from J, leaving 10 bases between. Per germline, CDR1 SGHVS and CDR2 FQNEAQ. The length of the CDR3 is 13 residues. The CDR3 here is CASSLESISEQYF. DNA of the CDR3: TGTGCCAGCAGCTTAGAATCTATTTCCGAGCAGTACTTC.

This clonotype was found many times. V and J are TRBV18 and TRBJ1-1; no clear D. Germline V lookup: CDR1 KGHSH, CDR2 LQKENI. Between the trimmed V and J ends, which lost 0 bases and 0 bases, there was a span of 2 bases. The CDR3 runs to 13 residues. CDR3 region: CASSPPVNTEAFF. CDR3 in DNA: TGTGCCAGCTCACCACCGGTGAACACTGAAGCTTTCTTT.

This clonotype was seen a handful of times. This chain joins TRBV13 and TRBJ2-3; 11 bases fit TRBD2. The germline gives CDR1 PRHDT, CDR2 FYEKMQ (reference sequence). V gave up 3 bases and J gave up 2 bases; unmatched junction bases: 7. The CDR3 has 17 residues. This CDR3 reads CASSLRLAGGPTDTQYF. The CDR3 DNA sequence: TGTGCCAGCAGCTTGAGATTAGCGGGGGGGCCCACAGATACGCAGTATTTT.

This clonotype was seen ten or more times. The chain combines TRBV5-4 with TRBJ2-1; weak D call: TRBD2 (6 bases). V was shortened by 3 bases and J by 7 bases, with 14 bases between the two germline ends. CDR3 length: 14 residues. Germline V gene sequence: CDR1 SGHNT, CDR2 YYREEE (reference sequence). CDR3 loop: CASSSPGSANEQFF. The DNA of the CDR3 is TGTGCCAGCAGCTCTCCCGGGAGTGCGAATGAGCAGTTCTTC.

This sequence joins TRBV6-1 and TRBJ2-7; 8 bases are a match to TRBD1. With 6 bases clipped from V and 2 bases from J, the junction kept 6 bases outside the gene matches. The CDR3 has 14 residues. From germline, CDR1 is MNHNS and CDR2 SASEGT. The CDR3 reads CASSALTGAYEQYV. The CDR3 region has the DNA TGTGCCAGCAGCGCCTTGACAGGGGCCTACGAGCAGTACGTC.

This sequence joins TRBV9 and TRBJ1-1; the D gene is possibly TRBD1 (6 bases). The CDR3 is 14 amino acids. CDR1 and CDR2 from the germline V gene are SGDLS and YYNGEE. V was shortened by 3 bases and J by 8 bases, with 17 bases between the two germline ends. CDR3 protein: CASSAGHRDIEAFF. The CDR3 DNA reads TGTGCCAGCAGCGCGGGACATCGGGATATCGAAGCTTTCTTT.

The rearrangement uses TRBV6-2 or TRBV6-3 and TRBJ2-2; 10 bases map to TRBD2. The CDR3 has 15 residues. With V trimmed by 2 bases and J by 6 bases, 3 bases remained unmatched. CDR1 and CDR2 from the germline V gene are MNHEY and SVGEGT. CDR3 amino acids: CASSYSGGAAGELFF. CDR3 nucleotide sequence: TGTGCCAGCAGTTACAGCGGGGGGGCTGCCGGGGAGCTGTTTTTT.

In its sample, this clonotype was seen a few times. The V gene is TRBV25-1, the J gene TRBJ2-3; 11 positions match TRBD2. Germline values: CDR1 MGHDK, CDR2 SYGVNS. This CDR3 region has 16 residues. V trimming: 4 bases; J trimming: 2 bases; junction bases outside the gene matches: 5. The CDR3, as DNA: TGTGCCAGCAGTGGACTTAGCGGGGGGGCCACAGATACGCAGTATTTT. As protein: CASSGLSGGATDTQYF.

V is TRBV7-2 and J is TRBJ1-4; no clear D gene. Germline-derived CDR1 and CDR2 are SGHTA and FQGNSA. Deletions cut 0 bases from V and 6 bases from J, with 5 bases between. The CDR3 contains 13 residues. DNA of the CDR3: TGTGCCAGCAGCTTAGCCACAGATGAAAAACTGTTTTTT. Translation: CASSLATDEKLFF.

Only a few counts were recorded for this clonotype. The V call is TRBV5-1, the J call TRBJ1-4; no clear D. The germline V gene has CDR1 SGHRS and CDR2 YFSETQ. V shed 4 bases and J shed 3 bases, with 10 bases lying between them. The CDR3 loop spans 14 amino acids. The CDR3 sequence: CASSPGSANEKLFF. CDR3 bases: TGCGCCAGCAGCCCAGGTAGTGCTAATGAAAAACTGTTTTTT.

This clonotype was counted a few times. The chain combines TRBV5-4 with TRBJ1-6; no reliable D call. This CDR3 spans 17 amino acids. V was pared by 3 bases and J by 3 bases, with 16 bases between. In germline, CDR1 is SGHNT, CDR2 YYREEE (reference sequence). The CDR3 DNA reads TGTGCCAGCAGCTGGGATCGGGGAGGTGGCTATAATTCACCCCTCCACTTT. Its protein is CASSWDRGGGYNSPLHF. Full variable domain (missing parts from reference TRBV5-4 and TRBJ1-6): ETGVTQSPTHLIKTRGQQVTLRCSSQSGHNTVSWYQQALGQGPQFIFQYYREEENGRGNFPPRFSGLQFPNYSSELNVNALELDDSALYLCASSWDRGGGYNSPLHFGNGTRLTVT.

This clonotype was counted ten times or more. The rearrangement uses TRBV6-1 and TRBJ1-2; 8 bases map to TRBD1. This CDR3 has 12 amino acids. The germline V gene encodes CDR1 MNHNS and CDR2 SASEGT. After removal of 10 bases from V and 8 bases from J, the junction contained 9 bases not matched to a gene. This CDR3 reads CATDGQGRGYTF. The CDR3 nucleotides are TGTGCCACGGACGGACAGGGTCGGGGCTACACCTTC.

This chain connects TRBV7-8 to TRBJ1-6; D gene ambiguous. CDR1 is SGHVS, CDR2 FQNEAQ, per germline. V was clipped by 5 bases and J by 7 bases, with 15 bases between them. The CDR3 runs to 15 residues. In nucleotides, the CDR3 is TGTGCCAGCAGCACCGTTAGCGGCAGCAATTCACCCCTCCACTTT. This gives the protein CASSTVSGSNSPLHF.

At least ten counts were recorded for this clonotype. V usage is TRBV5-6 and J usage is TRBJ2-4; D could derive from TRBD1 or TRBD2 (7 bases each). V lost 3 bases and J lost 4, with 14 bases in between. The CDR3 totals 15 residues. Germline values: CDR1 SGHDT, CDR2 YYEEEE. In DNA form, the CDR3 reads TGTGCCAGCAGCTGGGAGGGACAGAGAAAAAACATTCAGTACTTC. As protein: CASSWEGQRKNIQYF.

This chain's CDR3 is CASSPALAGRNTGELFF. CDR3 sequence (DNA): TGTGCCAGCAGCCCGGCCCTGGCGGGGCGTAACACCGGGGAGCTGTTTTTT. The V call is TRBV7-9, the J call TRBJ2-2; D perhaps matches TRBD2 (6 bases). V shed 5 bases and J shed 2 bases, with 18 bases lying between them. Looked up from germline, CDR1 is SEHNR and CDR2 is FQNEAQ (reference sequence). CDR3 length: 17 residues.

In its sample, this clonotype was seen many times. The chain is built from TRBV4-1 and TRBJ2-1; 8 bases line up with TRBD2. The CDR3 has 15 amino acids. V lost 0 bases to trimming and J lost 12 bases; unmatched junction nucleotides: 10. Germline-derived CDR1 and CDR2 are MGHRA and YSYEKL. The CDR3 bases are TGCGCCAGCAGCCAAGATCCGGGGGGGCTTGGTAGGCAGTTCTTC. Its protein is CASSQDPGGLGRQFF.

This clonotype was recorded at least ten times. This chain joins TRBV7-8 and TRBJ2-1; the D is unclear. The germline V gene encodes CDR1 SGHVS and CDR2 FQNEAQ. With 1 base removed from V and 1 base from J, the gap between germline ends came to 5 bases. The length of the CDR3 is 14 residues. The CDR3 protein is CASSLELSYNEQFF. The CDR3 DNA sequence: TGTGCCAGCAGCTTAGAGCTGTCCTACAATGAGCAGTTCTTC.

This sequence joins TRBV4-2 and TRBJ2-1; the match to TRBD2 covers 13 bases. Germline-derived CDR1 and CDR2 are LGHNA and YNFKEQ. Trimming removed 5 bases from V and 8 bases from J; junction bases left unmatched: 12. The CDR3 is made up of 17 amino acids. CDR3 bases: TGTGCCAGCAGCTTTCGATTCCCGGGACTAGCGGGGTATGAGCAGTTCTTC. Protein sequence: CASSFRFPGLAGYEQFF.

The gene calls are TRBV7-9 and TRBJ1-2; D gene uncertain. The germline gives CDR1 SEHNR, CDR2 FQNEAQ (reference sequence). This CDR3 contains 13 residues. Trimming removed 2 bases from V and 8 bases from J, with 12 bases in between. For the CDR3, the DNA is TGTGCCAGCAGCTTAACGGCCGCCGGGGGCTACACCTTC. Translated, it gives CASSLTAAGGYTF.

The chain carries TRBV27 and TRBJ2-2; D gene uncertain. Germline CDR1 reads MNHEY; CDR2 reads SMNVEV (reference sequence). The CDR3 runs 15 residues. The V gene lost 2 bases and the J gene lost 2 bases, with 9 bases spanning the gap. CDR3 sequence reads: CASSLNGRNTGELFF. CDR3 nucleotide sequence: TGTGCCAGCAGTTTAAATGGCAGAAACACCGGGGAGCTGTTTTTT.

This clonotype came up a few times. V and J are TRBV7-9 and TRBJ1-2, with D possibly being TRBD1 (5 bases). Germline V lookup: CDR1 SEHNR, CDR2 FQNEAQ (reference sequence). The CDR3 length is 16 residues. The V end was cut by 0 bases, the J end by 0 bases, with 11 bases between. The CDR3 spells CASSLATEPPNYGYTF. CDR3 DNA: TGTGCCAGCAGCTTAGCGACAGAGCCACCTAACTATGGCTACACCTTC.

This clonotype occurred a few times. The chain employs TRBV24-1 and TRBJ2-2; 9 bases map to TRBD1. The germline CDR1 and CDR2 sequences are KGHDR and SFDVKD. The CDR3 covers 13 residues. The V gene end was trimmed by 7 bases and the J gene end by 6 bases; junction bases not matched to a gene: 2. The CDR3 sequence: CATRGTGSGELFF. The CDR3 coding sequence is TGTGCCACCAGGGGGACAGGGTCCGGGGAGCTGTTTTTT.

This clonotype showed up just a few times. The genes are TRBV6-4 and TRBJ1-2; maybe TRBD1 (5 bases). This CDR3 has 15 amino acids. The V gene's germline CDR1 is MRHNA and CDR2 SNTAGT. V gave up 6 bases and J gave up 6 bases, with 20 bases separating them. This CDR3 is CASSNAYGGGNGYTF. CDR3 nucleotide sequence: TGTGCCAGCAGCAACGCGTACGGGGGAGGGAATGGCTACACCTTC.

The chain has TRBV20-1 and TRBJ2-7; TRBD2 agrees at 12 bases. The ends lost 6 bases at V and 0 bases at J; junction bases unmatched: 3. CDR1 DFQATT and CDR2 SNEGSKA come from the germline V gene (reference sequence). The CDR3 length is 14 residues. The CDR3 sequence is CSALTSGSSYEQYF. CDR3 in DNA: TGCAGTGCCCTGACTAGCGGGAGCTCCTACGAGCAGTACTTC.

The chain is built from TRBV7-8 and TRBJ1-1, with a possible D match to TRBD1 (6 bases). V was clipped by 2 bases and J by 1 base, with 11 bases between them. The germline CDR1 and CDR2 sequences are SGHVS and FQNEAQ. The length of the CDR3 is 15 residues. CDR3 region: CASSLLLTGNTEAFF. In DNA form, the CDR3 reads TGTGCCAGCAGCTTACTTTTGACAGGGAACACTGAAGCTTTCTTT.

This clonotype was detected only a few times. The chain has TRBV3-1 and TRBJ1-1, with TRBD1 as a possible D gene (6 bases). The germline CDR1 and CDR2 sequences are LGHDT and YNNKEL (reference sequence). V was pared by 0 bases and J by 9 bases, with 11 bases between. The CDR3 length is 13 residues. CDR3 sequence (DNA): TGTGCCAGCAGCCAAGAACAGGGAGGAAAAGCTTTCTTT. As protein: CASSQEQGGKAFF.